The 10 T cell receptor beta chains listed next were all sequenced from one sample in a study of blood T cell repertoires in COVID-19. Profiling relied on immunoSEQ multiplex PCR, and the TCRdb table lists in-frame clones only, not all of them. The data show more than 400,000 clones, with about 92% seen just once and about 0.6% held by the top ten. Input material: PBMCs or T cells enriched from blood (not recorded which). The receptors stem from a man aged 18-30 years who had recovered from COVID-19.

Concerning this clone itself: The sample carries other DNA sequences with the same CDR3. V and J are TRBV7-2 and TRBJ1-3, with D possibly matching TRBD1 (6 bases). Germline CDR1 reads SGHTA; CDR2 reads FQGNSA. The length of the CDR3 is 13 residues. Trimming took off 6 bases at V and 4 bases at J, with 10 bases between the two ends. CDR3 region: CASSTGFGNTIYF. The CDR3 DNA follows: TGTGCCAGCAGTACAGGGTTCGGAAACACCATATATTTT.

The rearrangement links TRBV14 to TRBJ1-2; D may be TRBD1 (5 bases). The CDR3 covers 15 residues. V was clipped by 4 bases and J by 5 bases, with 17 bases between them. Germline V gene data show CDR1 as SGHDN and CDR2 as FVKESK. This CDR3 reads CASSPQWQGRYGYTF. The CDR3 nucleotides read TGTGCCAGCAGCCCGCAATGGCAGGGTCGGTATGGCTACACCTTC.

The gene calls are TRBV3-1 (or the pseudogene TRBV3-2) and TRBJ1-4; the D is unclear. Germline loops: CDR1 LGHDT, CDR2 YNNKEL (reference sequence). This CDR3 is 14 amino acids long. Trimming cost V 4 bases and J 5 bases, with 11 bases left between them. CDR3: CASSPGPSNEKLFF. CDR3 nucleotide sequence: TGTGCCAGCAGCCCTGGGCCCTCGAATGAAAAACTGTTTTTT.

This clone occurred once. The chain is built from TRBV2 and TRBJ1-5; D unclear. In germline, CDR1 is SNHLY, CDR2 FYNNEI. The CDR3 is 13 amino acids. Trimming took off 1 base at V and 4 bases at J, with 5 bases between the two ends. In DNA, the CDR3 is TGTGCCAGCAGTGAAGGCCTAAATCAGCCCCAGCATTTT. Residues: CASSEGLNQPQHF.

CDR3 bases: TGTGCCAGCAATGACGGGGGCTCCTACAATGAGCAGTTCTTC. Encoded protein: CASNDGGSYNEQFF. The V and J genes are TRBV28 and TRBJ2-1, with TRBD2 as a possible D gene (6 bases). The germline V and J ends were trimmed by 7 bases and 0 bases, with 10 bases remaining between them. CDR3 length: 14 amino acids. Germline lookup yields CDR1 MDHEN and CDR2 SYDVKM.

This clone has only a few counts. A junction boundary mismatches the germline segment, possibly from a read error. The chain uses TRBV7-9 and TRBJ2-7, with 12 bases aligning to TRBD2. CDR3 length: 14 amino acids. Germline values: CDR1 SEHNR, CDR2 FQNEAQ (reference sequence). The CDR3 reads CASSLAGGYHEQYF. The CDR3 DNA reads TGTGCCAGCAGCCTAGCGGGAGGGTACCACGAGCAGTACTTC. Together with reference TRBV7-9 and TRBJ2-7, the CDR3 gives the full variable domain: DTGVSQNPRHKITKRGQNVTFRCDPISEHNRLYWYRQTLGQGPEFLTYFQNEAQLEKSRLLSDRFSAERPKGSFSTLEIQRTEQGDSAMYLCASSLAGGYHEQYFGPGTRLTVT.

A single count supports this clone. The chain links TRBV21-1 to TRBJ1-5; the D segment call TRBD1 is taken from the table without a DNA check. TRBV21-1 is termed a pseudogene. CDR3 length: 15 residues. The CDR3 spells CASSKQGQGDQPQHF. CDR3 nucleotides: TGTGCCAGCAGCAAACAGGGACAGGGGGATCAGCCCCAGCATTTT.

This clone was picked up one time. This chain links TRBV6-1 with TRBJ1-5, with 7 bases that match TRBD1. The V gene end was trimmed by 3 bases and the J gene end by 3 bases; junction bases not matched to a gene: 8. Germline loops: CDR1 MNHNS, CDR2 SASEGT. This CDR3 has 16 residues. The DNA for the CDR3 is TGTGCCAGCAGTGATAGGACAGGAGCCTCCAATCAGCCCCAGCATTTT. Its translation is CASSDRTGASNQPQHF.

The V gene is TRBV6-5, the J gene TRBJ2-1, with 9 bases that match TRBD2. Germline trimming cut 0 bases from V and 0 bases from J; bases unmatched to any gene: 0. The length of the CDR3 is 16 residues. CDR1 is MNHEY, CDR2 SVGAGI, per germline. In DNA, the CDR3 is TGTGCCAGCAGTTACTCTAGCGGGGGCTCCTACAATGAGCAGTTCTTC. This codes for CASSYSSGGSYNEQFF.

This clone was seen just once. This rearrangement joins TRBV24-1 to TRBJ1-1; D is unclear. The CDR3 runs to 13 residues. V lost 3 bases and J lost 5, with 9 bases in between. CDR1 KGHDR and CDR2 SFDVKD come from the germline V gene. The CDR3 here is CATSDTLGTEAFF. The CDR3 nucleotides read TGTGCCACCAGTGATACTCTTGGTACTGAAGCTTTCTTT.